The subject of this entry is one T cell receptor beta chain. The data were taken from a study of technical replicates of blood from a handful of donors. TCRdb's copy holds only in-frame clones and misses some; the assay was immunoSEQ multiplex PCR. The sample lists 70,000 to 85,000 clones; approximately 97% were seen once. Sequencing was carried out using T cells isolated from PBMCs. The TCR originated in a human donor in good health.

The CDR3 bases are TGTGCCACCAGCCTCCAGGGGGCTTCAGCGTACGAGCAGTACTTC. Translated: CATSLQGASAYEQYF. The chain uses TRBV15 and TRBJ2-7; 8 bases map to TRBD1. The germline gives CDR1 LNHNV, CDR2 YYDKDF (reference sequence). J gave up 4 bases and V 5 bases, and 10 bases lay outside the gene matches. The CDR3 totals 15 residues.